This T cell receptor (beta chain) was recovered during a study of sequential checkpoint blockade in melanoma. Overall study: After both sequences, patients received maintenance nivolumab.

Produced via immunoSEQ multiplex PCR; TCRdb's table is partial and in-frame only. The sample shows around 2,400 clones, under 25% of them seen only once. Treatment in this sample: randomized to nivolumab then ipilimumab (arm A) or the reverse (arm B). This clone appeared a few times. Germline V gene sequence: CDR1 SQVTM, CDR2 ANQGSEA. There are 12 residues in the CDR3. Trimming took off 6 bases at V and 12 bases at J, with 17 bases between the two ends. V usage is TRBV29-1 and J usage is TRBJ1-4, with D unclear. The sequencing here drew on tumor tissue (inferred from file names), taken from a patient given nivolumab and ipilimumab in sequence. This clonotype was obtained from a human donor with melanoma. CDR3 protein: CSVPGGSSELFF. The CDR3 DNA follows: TGCAGCGTGCCAGGAGGGAGTAGTGAACTGTTTTTT.